These 17 T cell receptor beta chains were sequenced from one sample in a study of T cell responses to AZD1222 COVID-19 vaccine (dated by TCRdb to the early 2020s). Receptors were amplified or captured by the immunoSEQ multiplex PCR assay. TCRdb took over this immuneACCESS table, retaining in-frame rearrangements with V and J assigned. Such tables are incomplete; in checked studies, under half of the missing clones stem from an unresolved V gene, and the remainder is unexplained. The sample data list approximately 130,000 clones, and over 85% of these were observed just once. Together, the top ten hold approximately 3.4% of the sample. The time point label here, explained by the study, means: baseline before first vaccination. Sequencing was performed on peripheral blood, taken on day 0 of AZD1222 vaccination. Receptors originate from an adult in good health.

This clone is a singleton in its sample. The J gene is TRBJ1-6, the V gene TRBV7-2, with D perhaps matching TRBD1 (6 bases). This CDR3 region has 14 residues. Trimming pared 2 bases from V and 5 bases from J, leaving 7 bases between. The germline V gene encodes CDR1 SGHTA and CDR2 FQGNSA. The CDR3 region is CASSLQGHNSPLHF. In DNA form, the CDR3 reads TGTGCCAGCAGCTTACAGGGGCATAATTCACCCCTCCACTTT.

This rearrangement joins TRBV10-1 to TRBJ2-2; D is possibly TRBD2 (6 bases). Deletions cut 10 bases from V and 4 bases from J, with 22 bases between. The length of the CDR3 is 16 residues. The germline gives CDR1 WNHNN, CDR2 SYGVQD (reference sequence). The CDR3 DNA follows: TGCGCCATTTCCCCAGGAGGCGGGGCCGGCACCGGGGAGCTGTTTTTT. Protein: CAISPGGGAGTGELFF.

The rearrangement links TRBV4-2 to TRBJ1-4; maybe TRBD1 (5 bases). This CDR3 is built from 14 residues. Germline V gene data show CDR1 as LGHNA and CDR2 as YNFKEQ. Trimming cost V 4 bases and J 4 bases, with 10 bases left between them. CDR3 loop: CASSPTGYNEKLFF. The CDR3 nucleotides are TGTGCCAGCAGCCCAACAGGATATAATGAAAAACTGTTTTTT.

This chain connects TRBV5-1 to TRBJ2-1; D may match TRBD1 or TRBD2 (5 bases each). Germline assignment: CDR1 SGHRS and CDR2 YFSETQ. V lost 1 base to trimming and J lost 4 bases, with 12 bases between them. The CDR3 extends over 15 amino acids. The CDR3 DNA is TGCGCCAGCAGCTTGACCGGGGACGGGTACAATGAGCAGTTCTTC. Translation gives CASSLTGDGYNEQFF.

This clone was seen once. This chain's CDR3 is CASRRIQGDRANEQFF. In nucleotides, the CDR3 is TGTGCCAGCAGGCGGATACAGGGAGACCGCGCCAATGAGCAGTTCTTC. This chain links TRBV11-2 with TRBJ2-1, with D possibly TRBD1 on 6 matching bases. The CDR3 runs 16 residues. From germline, CDR1 is SGHAT and CDR2 FQNNGV. Trimming pared 6 bases from V and 6 bases from J, leaving 21 bases between.

The J gene is TRBJ2-2, the V gene TRBV4-3; possibly TRBD1 for D (6 bases). Trimming cost V 4 bases and J 9 bases, with 24 bases left between them. Looked up from germline, CDR1 is LGHNA and CDR2 is YSLEER. This CDR3 is built from 17 residues. This CDR3 reads CASSPAAGAPGGRELFF. Written as DNA, the CDR3 is TGCGCCAGCAGCCCAGCCGCAGGGGCTCCTGGTGGTCGGGAGCTGTTTTTT.

V gene TRBV5-6 combines with J gene TRBJ1-4; no clear D. This CDR3 contains 11 residues. V lost 0 bases to trimming and J lost 8 bases, with 2 bases between them. The germline V gene encodes CDR1 SGHDT and CDR2 YYEEEE. CDR3 amino acids: CASSLGEKLFF. CDR3 DNA sequence: TGTGCCAGCAGCTTGGGAGAAAAACTGTTTTTT.

The V call is TRBV11-2, the J call TRBJ2-2; D might be TRBD2 (5 bases). CDR1 SGHAT and CDR2 FQNNGV come from the germline V gene. The V and J ends lost 7 bases and 5 bases respectively, with 14 bases between them. CDR3 length: 14 residues. Written as DNA, the CDR3 is TGTGCCAGCATCCGGGAACCGGGGACCGGGGAGCTGTTTTTT. As protein: CASIREPGTGELFF.

The chain uses TRBV5-1 and TRBJ2-5, with TRBD2 matching over 7 bases. Losses at the gene ends were 4 bases for V and 4 bases for J; bases not matched to a gene: 10. CDR3 length: 15 residues. The V gene's germline CDR1 is SGHRS and CDR2 YFSETQ. DNA of the CDR3: TGCGCCAGCAGCGTAGAGGCGGGAGTTCGAGAGACCCAGTACTTC. This gives the protein CASSVEAGVRETQYF.

V and J are TRBV19 and TRBJ2-1; 9 positions match TRBD1. The trim removed 8 bases at V and 5 bases at J, leaving 10 bases unmatched. This CDR3 has 15 amino acids. CDR1 and CDR2 from the germline V gene are LNHDA and SQIVND (reference sequence). The CDR3 region has the DNA TGTGCCAGTCATCCGGGACAGGGATCCCACAATGAGCAGTTCTTC. Translating gives CASHPGQGSHNEQFF.

The chain employs TRBV5-1 and TRBJ2-2; D unresolved. The CDR3 covers 14 residues. CDR1 SGHRS and CDR2 YFSETQ come from the germline V gene. V was pared by 0 bases and J by 8 bases, with 11 bases between. The CDR3 DNA reads as TGCGCCAGCAGCTTGGAGAACCTCCTAGGGGAGCTGTTTTTT. Translating gives CASSLENLLGELFF.

This clone came up once. The chain uses TRBV24-1 and TRBJ2-1, with D maybe TRBD1 (6 bases). The CDR3 spans 12 residues. Germline CDR1 is KGHDR and CDR2 is SFDVKD. Trimming took 7 bases from V and 8 from J, leaving 11 bases between them. The CDR3 DNA reads as TGTGCCACCAGGGACAGCAAAGATGAGCAGTTCTTC. This encodes CATRDSKDEQFF.

The chain uses TRBV28 and TRBJ1-2; D is undetermined. Germline V gene data show CDR1 as MDHEN and CDR2 as SYDVKM. The CDR3 has 17 residues. Deletions cut 2 bases from V and 2 bases from J, with 18 bases between. The DNA for the CDR3 is TGTGCCAGCAGTTTACTGTACCGGCCCACCCCAAACTATGGCTACACCTTC. Residues: CASSLLYRPTPNYGYTF.

The chain links TRBV10-2 to TRBJ1-1; D is possibly TRBD1 (5 bases). CDR1 is WSHSY, CDR2 SAAADI, per germline. Trimming stripped 6 bases from V and 0 bases from J, with 14 bases between. The CDR3 runs to 15 residues. The CDR3 DNA follows: TGCGCCAGCAGGGGAGCGGGGGGGATGAACACTGAAGCTTTCTTT. Encoded protein: CASRGAGGMNTEAFF.

This clone was seen a single time. This chain joins TRBV28 and TRBJ2-1; possibly TRBD1 for D (6 bases). V was cut by 7 bases and J by 1 base, with 11 bases left in between. CDR1 is MDHEN, CDR2 SYDVKM, per germline. The CDR3 runs 14 residues. The CDR3 here is CASTPGVSYNEQFF. Here the CDR3 DNA reads TGTGCCAGCACCCCAGGGGTATCCTACAATGAGCAGTTCTTC.

V usage is TRBV3-1 (or the pseudogene TRBV3-2) and J usage is TRBJ2-1, with D tentatively TRBD2 (5 bases). From germline, CDR1 is LGHDT and CDR2 YNNKEL (reference sequence). The CDR3 is 16 amino acids. V dropped 3 bases and J dropped 10 bases, with 22 bases sitting between them. CDR3 DNA: TGTGCCAGCAGCCATCTTTTCCAGCGGAAAAGGGCGGAGCAGTTCTTC. Translated: CASSHLFQRKRAEQFF.

The rearrangement uses TRBV7-2 and TRBJ2-3; no firm D call. The germline CDR1 and CDR2 sequences are SGHTA and FQGNSA. V was shortened by 5 bases and J by 6 bases, with 9 bases between the two germline ends. The CDR3 is made up of 12 amino acids. CDR3 residues: CASSPPSDTQYF. The DNA for the CDR3 is TGTGCCAGCAGCCCCCCCTCCGATACGCAGTATTTT.